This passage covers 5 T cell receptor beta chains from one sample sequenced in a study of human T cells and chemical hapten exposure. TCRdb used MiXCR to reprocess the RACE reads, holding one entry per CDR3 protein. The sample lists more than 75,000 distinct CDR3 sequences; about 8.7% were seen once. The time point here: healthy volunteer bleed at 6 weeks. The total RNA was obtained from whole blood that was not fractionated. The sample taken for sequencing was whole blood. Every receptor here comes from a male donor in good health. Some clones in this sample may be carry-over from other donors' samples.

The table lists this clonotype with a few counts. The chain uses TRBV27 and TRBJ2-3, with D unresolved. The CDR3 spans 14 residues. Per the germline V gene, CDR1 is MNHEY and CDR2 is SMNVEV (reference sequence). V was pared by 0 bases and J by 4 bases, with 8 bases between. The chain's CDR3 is CASSLSRSPDTQYF. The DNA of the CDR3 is TGTGCCAGCAGTTTATCACGGTCCCCAGATACGCAGTATTTT.

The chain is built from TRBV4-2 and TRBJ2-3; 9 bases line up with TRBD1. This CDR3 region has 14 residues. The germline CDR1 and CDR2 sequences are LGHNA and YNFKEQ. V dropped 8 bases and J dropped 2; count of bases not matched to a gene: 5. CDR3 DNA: TGTGCCAGCCAGACAGGGGGGGTCACAGATACGCAGTATTTT. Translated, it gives CASQTGGVTDTQYF.

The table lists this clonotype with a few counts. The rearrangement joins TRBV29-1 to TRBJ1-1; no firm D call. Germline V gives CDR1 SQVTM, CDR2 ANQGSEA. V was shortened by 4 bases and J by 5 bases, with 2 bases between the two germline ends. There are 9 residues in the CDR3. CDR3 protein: CSVGTEAFF. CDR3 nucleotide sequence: TGCAGCGTTGGTACTGAAGCTTTCTTT.

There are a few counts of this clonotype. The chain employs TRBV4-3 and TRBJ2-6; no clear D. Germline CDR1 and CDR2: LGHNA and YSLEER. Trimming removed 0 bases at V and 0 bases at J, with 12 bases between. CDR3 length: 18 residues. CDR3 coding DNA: TGCGCCAGCAGCCAAGAAAGCCACGGCGTCTCTGGGGCCAACGTCCTGACTTTC. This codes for CASSQESHGVSGANVLTF.

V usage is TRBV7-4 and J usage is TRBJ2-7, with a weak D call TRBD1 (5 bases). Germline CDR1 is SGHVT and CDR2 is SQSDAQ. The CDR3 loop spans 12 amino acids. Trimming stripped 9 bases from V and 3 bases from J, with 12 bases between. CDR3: CARGVLDYEQYF. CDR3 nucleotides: TGTGCCAGAGGGGTTCTCGACTACGAGCAGTACTTC.